The rows below give T cell receptor beta chains drawn from one sample of a study of regulatory T cells in long-lasting Graves disease. Via MiXCR, TCRdb re-called the multiplex PCR reads, giving one row per CDR3 protein. The sample shows 350,000 to 550,000 distinct CDR3 sequences, less than 20% of them seen only once. The sample also formed part of further work on T cells in Graves' hyperthyroidism and ophthalmopathy.

This material consisted of peripheral blood mononuclear cells (PBMCs), taken at new diagnosis, from a patient treated with antithyroid drugs. The receptors were gathered from a woman under 30 with Graves disease. CDR3s include the opening cysteine and the closing phenylalanine or tryptophan.

v_gene: TRBV25-1
j_gene: TRBJ1-6
CDR3aa: CASAWDSNSPLHF

v_gene: TRBV27
j_gene: TRBJ2-7
CDR3aa: CASSSGLTSYEQYF

v_gene: TRBV20-1
j_gene: TRBJ2-7
CDR3aa: CSARLWQTYEQYF

v_gene: TRBV12-3/TRBV12-4
j_gene: TRBJ1-4
CDR3aa: CASNRQGRNEKLFF

v_gene: TRBV5-1
j_gene: TRBJ2-7
CDR3aa: CASSYEGHYEQYF

v_gene: TRBV6-2/TRBV6-3
j_gene: TRBJ1-5
CDR3aa: CASSWQSNQPQHF

v_gene: TRBV10-3
j_gene: TRBJ1-1
CDR3aa: CAISDTQGRHTEAFF

v_gene: TRBV28
j_gene: TRBJ1-1
CDR3aa: CVSRSSGQGASEAFF

v_gene: TRBV20-1
j_gene: TRBJ1-6
CDR3aa: CSAKGTRLYNSPLHF

v_gene: TRBV6-1
j_gene: TRBJ1-5
CDR3aa: CASSPDTRDANQPQHF

v_gene: TRBV7-2
j_gene: TRBJ1-1
CDR3aa: CASSSRDIYRAFF

v_gene: TRBV7-2
j_gene: TRBJ1-5
CDR3aa: CASSLRQGISSNQPQHF

v_gene: TRBV12-3/TRBV12-4
j_gene: TRBJ1-1
CDR3aa: CASSSSLGGGGATEAFF

v_gene: TRBV6-1
j_gene: TRBJ1-1
CDR3aa: CASSRRQPGDTEAFF

v_gene: TRBV6-2/TRBV6-3
j_gene: TRBJ2-1
CDR3aa: CASQLAGGNNEQFF

v_gene: TRBV2
j_gene: TRBJ1-5
CDR3aa: CASSEKNPHQPQHF

v_gene: TRBV10-1
j_gene: TRBJ2-7
CDR3aa: CASSVGDSSYEQYF

v_gene: TRBV20-1
j_gene: TRBJ1-4
CDR3aa: CSARGVGRNNEKLFF

v_gene: TRBV3-1
j_gene: TRBJ2-3
CDR3aa: CASSPDWSRNTQYF

v_gene: TRBV27
j_gene: TRBJ2-7
CDR3aa: CASSSLRDRNYEQYF

v_gene: TRBV28
j_gene: TRBJ1-2
CDR3aa: CASSLGGQGYNYGCTF

v_gene: TRBV28
j_gene: TRBJ2-7
CDR3aa: CASSFNRASIYEQYF